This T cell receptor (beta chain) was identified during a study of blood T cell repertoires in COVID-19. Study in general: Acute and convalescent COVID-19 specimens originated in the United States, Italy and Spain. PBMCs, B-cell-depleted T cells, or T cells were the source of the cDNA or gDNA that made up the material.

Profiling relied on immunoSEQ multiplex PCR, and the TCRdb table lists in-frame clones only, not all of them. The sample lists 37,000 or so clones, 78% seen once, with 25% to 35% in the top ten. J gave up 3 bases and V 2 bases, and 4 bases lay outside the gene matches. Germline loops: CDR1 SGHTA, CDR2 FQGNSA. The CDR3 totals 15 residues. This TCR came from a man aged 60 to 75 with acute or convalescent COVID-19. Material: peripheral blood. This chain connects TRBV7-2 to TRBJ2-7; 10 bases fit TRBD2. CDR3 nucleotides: TGTGCCAGCAGCTTAACGGCTAGCGGGAGCTACGAGCAGTACTTC. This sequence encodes CASSLTASGSYEQYF. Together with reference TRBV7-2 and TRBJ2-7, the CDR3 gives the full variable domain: GAGVSQSPSNKVTEKGKDVELRCDPISGHTALYWYRQSLGQGLEFLIYFQGNSAPDKSGLPSDRFSAERTGGSVSTLTIQRTQQEDSAVYLCASSLTASGSYEQYFGPGTRLTVT.